Presented here are 3 T cell receptor beta chains from one specimen sequenced in a study of cytomegalovirus exposure and HLA in healthy donors. The PCR contained 60 Vbeta and 13 Jbeta primers. Assay: immunoSEQ multiplex PCR; the TCRdb copy retains only in-frame clones and omits some. In the table there are 100,000 to 150,000 clones, more than 60% of which are singletons. Sequencing was done on a sample of PBMCs. These receptors all come from a middle-aged woman in good health and CMV-seropositive.

The rearrangement links TRBV29-1 to TRBJ2-1; no definite D call. Per germline, CDR1 SQVTM and CDR2 ANQGSEA. Trimming stripped 3 bases from V and 3 bases from J, with 6 bases between. The CDR3 has 12 amino acids. In nucleotides, the CDR3 is TGCAGCGTTGATCAGAACTACAATGAGCAGTTCTTC. It is translated as CSVDQNYNEQFF.

The chain couples TRBV5-1 to TRBJ2-3; TRBD2 agrees at 8 bases. CDR3 length: 14 amino acids. Germline lookup yields CDR1 SGHRS and CDR2 YFSETQ. V dropped 2 bases and J dropped 3; count of bases not matched to a gene: 2. CDR3 sequence (DNA): TGCGCCAGCAGCTTTCAGCGGGGGACAGATACGCAGTATTTT. This codes for CASSFQRGTDTQYF.

V is TRBV28 and J is TRBJ1-2; 8 nucleotides match TRBD1. CDR3 length equals 14 residues. CDR1 is MDHEN and CDR2 is SYDVKM in the germline V gene. V lost 5 bases, J lost 2 bases, and 4 bases stayed unmatched. CDR3 loop: CASSQQGANYGYTF. For the CDR3, the DNA is TGTGCCAGCAGTCAGCAGGGGGCAAACTATGGCTACACCTTC.